These 25 T cell receptor beta chains were all obtained from the same sample, sequenced in a study of T cells in Graves' hyperthyroidism and ophthalmopathy. What was amplified from RNA transcripts were TCR beta CDR3 regions. Carried out on the TCR CDR3, a first-round RT-PCR used the HTBI primer set. TCRdb reprocessed the multiplex PCR reads with MiXCR, giving one entry per CDR3 protein. The sample contains roughly 500,000 distinct CDR3 sequences, about 24% of which appear only once. The sample taken for sequencing was blood. These receptors came from a woman between 25 and 40 years old with Graves' ophthalmopathy.

The chain joins TRBV7-9 to TRBJ1-1; 7 positions agree with TRBD1. With V trimmed by 6 bases and J by 10 bases, 8 bases remained unmatched. This CDR3 is 12 amino acids long. CDR1 and CDR2 from the germline V gene are SEHNR and FQNEAQ (reference sequence). The CDR3 DNA is TGTGCCAGCAGAGACCGGGACAGCCCAGCTTTCTTT. Protein sequence: CASRDRDSPAFF.

This chain connects TRBV15 to TRBJ2-7, with 8 bases that match TRBD2. CDR1 LNHNV and CDR2 YYDKDF come from the germline V gene (reference sequence). V dropped 3 bases and J dropped 5; count of bases not matched to a gene: 15. The CDR3 runs 17 residues. The CDR3 coding sequence is TGTGCCACCAGCAGCGGCATCTTACCGGGAGCGGGGGACGAGCAGTACTTC. Translating gives CATSSGILPGAGDEQYF.

Of note for this clonotype: Since no conserved phenylalanine or tryptophan closes the CDR3, a read error is the likely cause. The DNA is left out, because the CDR3 cannot be placed on it with certainty; the CDR3 is given as TCRdb lists it. The gene calls are TRBV11-2 and TRBJ1-2; TRBD1, as called in the table, went unchecked against the DNA. Germline V CDR1 and CDR2: SGHAT, FQNNGV. A total of 13 residues make up the CDR3, ends included. CDR3 sequence reads: CASSRQGEDGYRV.

This clonotype appeared many times. The chain carries TRBV6-1 and TRBJ2-7; TRBD2 is a possible D gene (6 bases). Per the germline V gene, CDR1 is MNHNS and CDR2 is SASEGT. The V end lost 7 bases, the J end lost 3 bases, and 13 bases lay between the germline ends. The CDR3 consists of 13 residues. Here the CDR3 DNA reads TGTGCCAGCAAGGGAGGTTTTTACTACGAGCAGTACTTC. Amino acids: CASKGGFYYEQYF.

This clonotype was recorded many times. The junction departs from the called germline gene at one end, perhaps through a read error. The rearrangement links TRBV6-5 to TRBJ1-1, with D hard to call. There are 14 residues in the CDR3. CDR1 is MNHEY and CDR2 is SVGAGI in the germline V gene. The CDR3 region is CANSSREDWTEAFF. The CDR3 region has the DNA TGTGCCAACAGTTCCCGGGAAGATTGGACTGAAGCTTTCTTT.

The genes are TRBV18 and TRBJ1-3; D remains unclear. Germline values: CDR1 KGHSH, CDR2 LQKENI. The CDR3 loop spans 15 amino acids. The V end lost 2 bases, the J end lost 1 base, and 9 bases lay between the germline ends. The CDR3 DNA reads TGTGCCAGCTCACCAAGGACGGAGTCTGGAAACACCATATATTTT. Its protein product is CASSPRTESGNTIYF.

In its sample, this clonotype was seen many times. The chain joins TRBV6-4 to TRBJ1-5; unclear D gene. In germline, CDR1 is MRHNA, CDR2 SNTAGT. Deletions cut 8 bases from V and 0 bases from J, with 14 bases between. There are 15 residues in the CDR3. CDR3 sequence (DNA): TGTGCCAGCCGTAGCAGGTGCTATAGCAATCAGCCCCAGCATTTT. It specifies CASRSRCYSNQPQHF.

There are a few counts of this clonotype. V is TRBV4-1 and J is TRBJ2-7; TRBD1 matches 9 bases. This CDR3 contains 17 residues. Per the germline V gene, CDR1 is MGHRA and CDR2 is YSYEKL. With V trimmed by 2 bases and J by 6 bases, 14 bases remained unmatched. This CDR3 reads CASSQLFTGTGTGEQYF. In DNA, the CDR3 is TGCGCCAGCAGCCAATTATTCACCGGGACAGGGACCGGCGAGCAGTACTTC.

CDR3 in amino acids: CASSYQARGGTEAFF. The CDR3 DNA follows: TGTGCCAGCAGCTACCAGGCACGGGGGGGTACTGAAGCTTTCTTT. This chain uses TRBV7-2 with TRBJ1-1, with a possible D match to TRBD1 (5 bases). V lost 4 bases and J 5 bases, leaving 17 bases between the germline ends. Germline V gene lookup returns CDR1 SGHTA and CDR2 FQGNSA. The CDR3 consists of 15 residues.

This chain uses TRBV12-3 or TRBV12-4 with TRBJ1-5; TRBD1 matches at 9 bases. V trimming: 5 bases; J trimming: 2 bases; junction bases outside the gene matches: 7. CDR3 size: 16 residues. The CDR3 sequence: CASSAFRQGGNQPQHF. For the CDR3, the DNA is TGTGCCAGCAGTGCCTTTCGACAGGGGGGCAATCAGCCCCAGCATTTT.

The chain uses TRBV5-1 and TRBJ2-1; no firm D call. Germline CDR1 is SGHRS and CDR2 is YFSETQ. Trimming left V 0 bases short and J 4 bases short, with 5 bases between. The CDR3 loop spans 13 amino acids. The CDR3 sequence is CASSLAQYNEQFF. The CDR3 DNA reads as TGCGCCAGCAGCTTGGCACAATACAATGAGCAGTTCTTC.

This clonotype was found a few times. The chain links TRBV7-2 to TRBJ2-7; no clear D. This CDR3 is built from 14 residues. The V gene's germline CDR1 is SGHTA and CDR2 FQGNSA. Between the trimmed V and J ends, which lost 1 base and 0 bases, there was a span of 7 bases. This chain's CDR3 is CASSLGHSSYEQYF. The CDR3 nucleotides read TGTGCCAGCAGCTTAGGTCACAGCTCCTACGAGCAGTACTTC.

This clonotype was counted between two and nine times. The chain couples TRBV11-1 to TRBJ2-2, with a tentative D call TRBD1 (6 bases). Germline CDR1 SGHAT, CDR2 FQDESV (reference sequence). The CDR3 contains 17 residues. Trimming pared 5 bases from V and 6 bases from J, leaving 22 bases between. CDR3 sequence: CASSRPRAGQRPGELFF. The CDR3 DNA is TGTGCCAGCAGCCGACCCCGGGCAGGACAGCGCCCCGGGGAGCTGTTTTTT. The whole variable domain, remainder taken from reference TRBV11-1 and TRBJ2-2, is EAEVAQSPRYKITEKSQAVAFWCDPISGHATLYWYRQILGQGPELLVQFQDESVVDDSQLPKDRFSAERLKGVDSTLKIQPAELGDSAMYLCASSRPRAGQRPGELFFGEGSRLTVL.

The rearrangement links TRBV6-1 to TRBJ1-6; no reliable D call. The CDR3 consists of 14 residues. The germline V gene encodes CDR1 MNHNS and CDR2 SASEGT. V lost 6 bases, J lost 2 bases, and 8 bases lay in between. The CDR3 nucleotides read TGTGCCAGCAGGACCGAAGCCTATAATTCACCCCTCCACTTT. Its translation: CASRTEAYNSPLHF.

This clonotype was seen at least ten times. The chain has TRBV12-5 and TRBJ2-7; D gene ambiguous. V lost 6 bases, J lost 3 bases, and 15 bases lay in between. Germline V lookup: CDR1 LGHNT, CDR2 FRNRAP. The CDR3 is 14 amino acids. CDR3 in DNA: TGTGCTAGTGGACAAAACAGTAAAGACTACGAGCAGTACTTC. Its translation is CASGQNSKDYEQYF.

Here the CDR3 reads CASSEGQAPRAFF. Here the CDR3 DNA reads TGTGCCAGCAGCGAGGGACAGGCCCCACGGGCTTTCTTT. The chain recombines TRBV7-2 with TRBJ1-1; 8 bases line up with TRBD1. Germline V gene lookup returns CDR1 SGHTA and CDR2 FQGNSA. There are 13 residues in the CDR3. The V and J ends lost 5 bases and 11 bases, in that order; junction bases with no gene match: 10.

The gene calls are TRBV6-5 and TRBJ1-2, with TRBD1 as a possible D gene (5 bases). The length of the CDR3 is 14 residues. Germline loops: CDR1 MNHEY, CDR2 SVGAGI. Trimming removed 2 bases from V and 0 bases from J, with 7 bases in between. This chain's CDR3 is CASSYGRANYGYTF. The CDR3 DNA is TGTGCCAGCAGTTACGGCAGGGCTAACTATGGCTACACCTTC.

This clonotype occurred many times. The chain couples TRBV20-1 to TRBJ1-2; 7 bases agree with TRBD1. V lost 6 bases and J lost 0; bases outside the gene matches: 4. Germline V lookup: CDR1 DFQATT, CDR2 SNEGSKA (reference sequence). The CDR3 extends over 13 amino acids. The chain's CDR3 is CSAGQETNYGYTF. CDR3 nucleotide sequence: TGCAGTGCAGGACAGGAGACTAACTATGGCTACACCTTC.

This clonotype was picked up a small number of times. The DNA of the CDR3 is TGTGCCAGCAGTAAGGGCGCGTCCAGCTCTGGGGCCAACGTCCTGACTTTC. Translation gives CASSKGASSSGANVLTF. The genes are TRBV28 and TRBJ2-6; the D is unclear. The germline CDR1 and CDR2 sequences are MDHEN and SYDVKM. The CDR3 consists of 17 residues. V was clipped by 5 bases and J by 0 bases, with 14 bases between them.

About this clonotype: This may stem from a read error, because a much larger clone lies one nucleotide away. This rearrangement joins TRBV20-1 to TRBJ2-7; 8 bases fit TRBD2. This CDR3 spans 15 amino acids. The germline V gene encodes CDR1 DFQATT and CDR2 SNEGSKA (reference sequence). The DNA of the CDR3 is TGCAGTGCTAGAGACCCTTTAGCCGGGGGGGGCGAGCATTACTTC. Translated, it gives CSARDPLAGGGEHYF.

This clonotype was picked up many times. A junction boundary mismatches the germline segment, possibly from a read error. The V gene is TRBV12-3 or TRBV12-4, the J gene TRBJ1-2, with D perhaps matching TRBD1 (5 bases). The CDR3 sequence is 13 residues long. Written as DNA, the CDR3 is TGCGCCAGCAGCTTGACAGCTAACTATGGCTACACCTTC. It encodes CASSLTANYGYTF.

The sample holds a few counts of this clonotype. The chain joins TRBV2 to TRBJ2-5; TRBD2 matches at 10 bases. The CDR3 is made up of 18 amino acids. CDR1 is SNHLY, CDR2 FYNNEI, per germline. The V gene end was trimmed by 0 bases and the J gene end by 5 bases; junction bases not matched to a gene: 12. CDR3 region: CASSEARESGGASETQYF. The CDR3 nucleotides read TGTGCCAGCAGTGAAGCACGGGAGAGCGGGGGGGCCTCGGAGACCCAGTACTTC.

V usage is TRBV6-2 or TRBV6-3 and J usage is TRBJ1-1, with 11 bases identical to TRBD1. Per germline, CDR1 MNHEY and CDR2 SVGEGT. V was pared by 4 bases and J by 4 bases, with 11 bases of the junction left unmatched. The CDR3 covers 17 residues. CDR3 DNA: TGTGCCAGCAGTTTCCCCGGACAGGGGGCTGTTAGCACTGAAGCTTTCTTT. Translated, it gives CASSFPGQGAVSTEAFF.

A single count supports this clonotype. This sequence joins TRBV3-1 and TRBJ1-2, with D unresolved. V shed 2 bases and J shed 2 bases, with 18 bases lying between them. Germline V CDR1 and CDR2: LGHDT, YNNKEL (reference sequence). The CDR3 length is 17 residues. CDR3 sequence: CASSQLSVDGKNYGYTF. The CDR3, as DNA: TGTGCCAGCAGCCAACTCTCGGTGGACGGGAAAAACTATGGCTACACCTTC.

CDR3 nucleotide sequence: TGTGCCAGTAGTCAACAGGGGGCGAGGGAGCTGTTTTTT. Translation gives CASSQQGARELFF. The chain joins TRBV19 to TRBJ2-2; 9 bases are a match to TRBD1. After removal of 5 bases from V and 9 bases from J, the junction contained 4 bases not matched to a gene. Germline loops: CDR1 LNHDA, CDR2 SQIVND (reference sequence). There are 13 residues in the CDR3.